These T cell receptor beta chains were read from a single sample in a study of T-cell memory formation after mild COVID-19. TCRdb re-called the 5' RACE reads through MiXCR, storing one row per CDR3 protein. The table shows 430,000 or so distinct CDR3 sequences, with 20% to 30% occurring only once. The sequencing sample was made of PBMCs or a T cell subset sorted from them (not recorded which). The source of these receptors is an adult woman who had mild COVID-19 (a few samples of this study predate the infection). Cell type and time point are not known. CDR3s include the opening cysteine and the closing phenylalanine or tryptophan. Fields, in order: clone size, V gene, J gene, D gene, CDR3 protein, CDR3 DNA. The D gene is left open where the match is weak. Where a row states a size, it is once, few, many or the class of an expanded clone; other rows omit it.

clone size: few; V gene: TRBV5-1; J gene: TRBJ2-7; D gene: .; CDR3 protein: CASSLVLTGSSYEQYF; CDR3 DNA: TGCGCCAGCAGCTTGGTTCTTACAGGAAGCTCCTACGAGCAGTACTTC
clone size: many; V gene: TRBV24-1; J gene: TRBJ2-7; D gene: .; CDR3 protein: CATSVEGETYEQYF; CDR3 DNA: TGTGCCACCAGTGTCGAAGGCGAAACCTACGAGCAGTACTTC
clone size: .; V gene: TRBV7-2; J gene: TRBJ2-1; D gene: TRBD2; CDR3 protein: CASSLEGLASGEQFF; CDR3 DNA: TGTGCCAGCAGCTTGGAGGGACTAGCGTCGGGTGAGCAGTTCTTC
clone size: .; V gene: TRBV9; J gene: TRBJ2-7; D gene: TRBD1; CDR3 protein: CASSVRTGGDYEQYF; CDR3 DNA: TGTGCCAGCAGCGTTAGGACAGGGGGCGACTACGAGCAGTACTTC
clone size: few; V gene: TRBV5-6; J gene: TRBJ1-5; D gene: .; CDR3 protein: CASSLRSRGNQPQHF; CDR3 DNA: TGTGCCAGCAGCTTGAGGTCGCGGGGTAATCAGCCCCAGCATTTT
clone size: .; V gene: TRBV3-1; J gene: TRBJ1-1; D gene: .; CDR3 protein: CASSPSPGGTEAFF; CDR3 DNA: TGTGCCAGCAGCCCGAGCCCGGGTGGGACTGAAGCTTTCTTT
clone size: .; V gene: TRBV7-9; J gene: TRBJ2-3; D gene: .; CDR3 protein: CASSLVGMDTDTQYF; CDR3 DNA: TGTGCCAGCAGCTTAGTGGGGATGGACACAGATACGCAGTATTTT
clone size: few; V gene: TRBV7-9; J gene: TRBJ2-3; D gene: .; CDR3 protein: CASSLPDHTDTQYF; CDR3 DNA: TGTGCCAGCAGCTTACCTGACCACACAGATACGCAGTATTTT
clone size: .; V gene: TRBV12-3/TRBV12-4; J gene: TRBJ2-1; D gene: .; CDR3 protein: CASSLLVGNEQFF; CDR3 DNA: TGTGCCAGCAGCCTTCTTGTGGGCAATGAGCAGTTCTTC
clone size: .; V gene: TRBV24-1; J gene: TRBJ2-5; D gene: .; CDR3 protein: CATSDVGTNQETQYF; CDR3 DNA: TGTGCCACCAGTGATGTCGGAACAAACCAAGAGACCCAGTACTTC
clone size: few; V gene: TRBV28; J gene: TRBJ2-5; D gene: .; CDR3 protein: CASSLGQFQETQYF; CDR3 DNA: TGTGCCAGCAGCCTAGGACAGTTCCAAGAGACCCAGTACTTC
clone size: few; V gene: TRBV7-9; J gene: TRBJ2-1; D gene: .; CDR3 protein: CASIDIGHEQFF; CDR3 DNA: TGTGCCAGCATCGATATAGGTCATGAGCAGTTCTTC
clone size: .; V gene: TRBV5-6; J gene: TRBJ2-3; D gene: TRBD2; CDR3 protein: CASSLVTGGLSTDTQYF; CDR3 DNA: TGTGCCAGCAGCTTGGTCACGGGGGGGCTAAGTACAGATACGCAGTATTTT
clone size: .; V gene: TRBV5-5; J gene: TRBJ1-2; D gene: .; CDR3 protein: CASRRSGGAYGYTF; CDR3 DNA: TGTGCCAGCAGACGCTCGGGGGGGGCCTATGGCTACACCTTC
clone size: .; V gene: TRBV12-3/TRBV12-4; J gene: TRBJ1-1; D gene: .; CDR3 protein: CASILGGADTEAFF; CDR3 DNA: TGTGCCAGCATCCTTGGGGGGGCCGACACTGAAGCTTTCTTT
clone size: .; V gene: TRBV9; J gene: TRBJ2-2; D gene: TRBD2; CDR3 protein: CASSARLASTGELFF; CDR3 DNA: TGTGCCAGCAGCGCCAGACTAGCGAGCACCGGGGAGCTGTTTTTT
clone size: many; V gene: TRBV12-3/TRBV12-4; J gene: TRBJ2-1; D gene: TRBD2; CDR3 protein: CASSIAGRGARDEQFF; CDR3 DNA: TGTGCCAGCAGCATAGCAGGGCGGGGGGCGCGGGATGAGCAGTTCTTC
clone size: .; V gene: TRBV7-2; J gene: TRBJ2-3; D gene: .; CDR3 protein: CASSPQQGMVSDTQYF; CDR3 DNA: TGTGCCAGCAGCCCCCAACAGGGTATGGTGTCGGATACGCAGTATTTT
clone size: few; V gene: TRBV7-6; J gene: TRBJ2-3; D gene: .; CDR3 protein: CASSLAGLGRGDTQYF; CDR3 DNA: TGTGCCAGCAGCTTAGCGGGACTGGGCCGGGGAGATACGCAGTATTTT
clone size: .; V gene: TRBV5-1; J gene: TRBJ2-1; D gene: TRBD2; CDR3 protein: CASSFGGLAGGDNEQFF; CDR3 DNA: TGCGCCAGCAGCTTTGGAGGACTAGCGGGAGGCGACAATGAGCAGTTCTTC
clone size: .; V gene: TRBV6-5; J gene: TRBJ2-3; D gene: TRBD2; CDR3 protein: CASNYGGGSTDTQYF; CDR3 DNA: TGTGCCAGCAATTACGGGGGAGGGAGCACAGATACGCAGTATTTT
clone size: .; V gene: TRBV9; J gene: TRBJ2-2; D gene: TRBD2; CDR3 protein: CASSVSPSGPTGELFF; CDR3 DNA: TGTGCCAGCAGCGTATCGCCTAGCGGGCCCACCGGGGAGCTGTTTTTT
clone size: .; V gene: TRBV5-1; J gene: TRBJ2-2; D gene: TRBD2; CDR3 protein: CASSHDPGGARELFF; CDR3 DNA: TGCGCCAGCAGCCACGACCCCGGGGGGGCGAGGGAGCTGTTTTTT
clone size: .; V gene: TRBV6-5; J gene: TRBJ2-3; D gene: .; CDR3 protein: CASSRDRSLQYF; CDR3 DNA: TGTGCCAGCAGTCGAGACAGGTCCCTGCAGTATTTT
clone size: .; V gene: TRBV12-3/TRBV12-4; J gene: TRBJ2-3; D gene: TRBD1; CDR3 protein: CASSAKSTWTGYTDTQYF; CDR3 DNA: TGTGCCAGCAGCGCCAAGTCAACCTGGACAGGGTACACAGATACGCAGTATTTT
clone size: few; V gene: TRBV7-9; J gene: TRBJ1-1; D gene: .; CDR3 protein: CASSEKDGYTEAFF; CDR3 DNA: TGTGCCAGCAGCGAAAAGGACGGGTACACTGAAGCTTTCTTT
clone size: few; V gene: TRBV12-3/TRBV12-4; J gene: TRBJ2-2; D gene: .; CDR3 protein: CASSLFSGATNTGELFF; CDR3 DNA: TGTGCCAGCAGTTTATTTTCGGGTGCTACGAACACCGGGGAGCTGTTTTTT
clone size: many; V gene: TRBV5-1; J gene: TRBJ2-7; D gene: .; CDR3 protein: CASSLTPSGEQYF; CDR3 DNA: TGCGCCAGCAGCTTGACGCCCAGTGGCGAGCAGTACTTC
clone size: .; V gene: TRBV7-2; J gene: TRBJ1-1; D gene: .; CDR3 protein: CASSKEVALNTEAFF; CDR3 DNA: TGTGCCAGCAGCAAGGAGGTAGCGTTGAACACTGAAGCTTTCTTT
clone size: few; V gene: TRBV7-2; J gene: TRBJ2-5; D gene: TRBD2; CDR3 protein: CASSPGVTSGSKETQYF; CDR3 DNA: TGTGCCAGCAGCCCAGGGGTGACTAGCGGATCCAAGGAGACCCAGTACTTC
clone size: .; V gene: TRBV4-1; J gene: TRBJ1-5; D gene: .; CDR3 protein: CASSQLLTQGGSNQPQHF; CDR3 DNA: TGCGCCAGCAGCCAACTTCTTACACAGGGAGGCAGCAATCAGCCCCAGCATTTT
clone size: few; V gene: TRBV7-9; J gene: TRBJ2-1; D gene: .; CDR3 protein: CASSLSSGGMSYNEQFF; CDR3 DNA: TGTGCCAGCAGCTTGTCGTCCGGGGGCATGTCCTACAATGAGCAGTTCTTC
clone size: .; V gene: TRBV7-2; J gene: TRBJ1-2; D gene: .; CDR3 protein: CASSPQGFGYTF; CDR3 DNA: TGTGCCAGCAGCCCTCAGGGATTTGGCTACACCTTC
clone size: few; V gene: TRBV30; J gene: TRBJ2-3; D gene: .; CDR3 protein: CAWRGYWARSTDTQYF; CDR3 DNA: TGTGCCTGGAGAGGGTACTGGGCCCGAAGCACAGATACGCAGTATTTT
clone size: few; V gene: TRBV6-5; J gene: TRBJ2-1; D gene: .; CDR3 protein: CASSHQMQGYNEQFF; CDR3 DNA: TGTGCCAGCAGTCATCAGATGCAAGGATACAATGAGCAGTTCTTC
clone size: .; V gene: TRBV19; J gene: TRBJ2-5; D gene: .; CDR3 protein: CASSDPSLGAQGSQYF; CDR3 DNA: TGTGCCAGTAGTGACCCCTCCTTGGGGGCCCAGGGGTCCCAGTACTTC
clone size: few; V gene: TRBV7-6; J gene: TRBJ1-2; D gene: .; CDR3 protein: CASSPGPPDGYTF; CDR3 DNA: TGTGCCAGCAGCCCGGGACCTCCGGATGGCTACACCTTC
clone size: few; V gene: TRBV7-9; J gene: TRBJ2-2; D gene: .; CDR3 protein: CASSQLASRRGLPGELFF; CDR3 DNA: TGTGCCAGCAGCCAATTGGCCTCTAGGAGGGGGCTACCCGGGGAGCTGTTTTTT
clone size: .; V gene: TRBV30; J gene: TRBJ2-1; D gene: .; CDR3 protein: CAWSGSGNEQFF; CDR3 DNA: TGTGCCTGGAGTGGATCAGGGAATGAGCAGTTCTTC
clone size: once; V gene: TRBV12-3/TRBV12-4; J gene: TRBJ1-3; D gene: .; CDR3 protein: CASSLSSSGNTIYF; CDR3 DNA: TGTGCCAGCAGTTTGTCTAGCTCTGGAAACACCATATATTTT
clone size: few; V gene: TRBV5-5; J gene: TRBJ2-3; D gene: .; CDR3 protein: CASSLGTTPSTDTQYF; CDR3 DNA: TGTGCCAGCAGCTTGGGGACGACTCCTAGCACAGATACGCAGTATTTT
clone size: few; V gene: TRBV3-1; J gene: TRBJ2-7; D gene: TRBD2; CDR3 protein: CASSPRIYGLAGLYEQYF; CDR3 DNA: TGTGCCAGCAGCCCCCGTATCTACGGACTAGCGGGACTTTACGAGCAGTACTTC
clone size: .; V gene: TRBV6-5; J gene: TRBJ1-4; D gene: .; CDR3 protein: CASKPGGNEKLFF; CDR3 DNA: TGTGCCAGCAAACCGGGGGGGAATGAAAAACTGTTTTTT
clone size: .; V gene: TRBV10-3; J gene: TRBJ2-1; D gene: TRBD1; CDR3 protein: CAISEAGQGSPLGNEQFF; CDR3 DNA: TGTGCCATCAGTGAGGCCGGACAGGGATCTCCCCTAGGAAATGAGCAGTTCTTC
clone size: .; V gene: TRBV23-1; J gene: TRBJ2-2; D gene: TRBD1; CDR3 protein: CASSQDRHTGELFF; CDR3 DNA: TGCGCCAGCAGTCAGGACAGGCACACCGGGGAGCTGTTTTTT
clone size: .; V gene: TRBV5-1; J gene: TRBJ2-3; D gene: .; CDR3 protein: CASSLEGRVDTQYF; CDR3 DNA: TGCGCCAGCAGCTTGGAAGGACGGGTAGATACGCAGTATTTT
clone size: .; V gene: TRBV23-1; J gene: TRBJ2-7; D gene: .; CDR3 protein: CASSQSRNRSYEQYF; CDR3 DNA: TGCGCCAGCAGTCAATCGAGGAACAGGTCCTACGAGCAGTACTTC
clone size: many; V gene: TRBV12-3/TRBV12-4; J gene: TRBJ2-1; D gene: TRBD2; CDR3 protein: CASSPVRGGRDNEQFF; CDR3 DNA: TGTGCCAGCAGTCCCGTCCGGGGGGGGCGAGACAATGAGCAGTTCTTC
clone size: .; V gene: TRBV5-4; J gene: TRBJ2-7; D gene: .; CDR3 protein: CASSSTYPEQYF; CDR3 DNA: TGTGCCAGCAGCTCTACCTACCCCGAGCAGTACTTC
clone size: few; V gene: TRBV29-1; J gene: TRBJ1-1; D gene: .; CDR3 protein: CSVAGAEAFF; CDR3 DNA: TGCAGCGTTGCGGGGGCTGAAGCTTTCTTT
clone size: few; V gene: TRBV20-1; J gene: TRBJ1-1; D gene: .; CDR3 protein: CSARSAGRAFF; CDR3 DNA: TGCAGTGCTAGATCAGCCGGGAGAGCTTTCTTT
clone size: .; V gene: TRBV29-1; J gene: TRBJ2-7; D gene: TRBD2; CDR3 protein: CSVARTSGGQVYEQYF; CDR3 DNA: TGCAGCGTTGCCCGGACTAGCGGGGGCCAGGTCTACGAGCAGTACTTC
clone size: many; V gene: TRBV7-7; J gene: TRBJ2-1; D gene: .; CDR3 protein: CASSLGLGDEQFF; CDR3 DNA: TGTGCTAGCAGCTTAGGTCTAGGGGATGAGCAGTTCTTC
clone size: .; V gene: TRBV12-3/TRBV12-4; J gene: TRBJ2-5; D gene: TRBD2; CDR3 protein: CASSLGGLAGFQETQYF; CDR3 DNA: TGTGCCAGCAGTTTAGGGGGACTAGCGGGGTTCCAAGAGACCCAGTACTTC